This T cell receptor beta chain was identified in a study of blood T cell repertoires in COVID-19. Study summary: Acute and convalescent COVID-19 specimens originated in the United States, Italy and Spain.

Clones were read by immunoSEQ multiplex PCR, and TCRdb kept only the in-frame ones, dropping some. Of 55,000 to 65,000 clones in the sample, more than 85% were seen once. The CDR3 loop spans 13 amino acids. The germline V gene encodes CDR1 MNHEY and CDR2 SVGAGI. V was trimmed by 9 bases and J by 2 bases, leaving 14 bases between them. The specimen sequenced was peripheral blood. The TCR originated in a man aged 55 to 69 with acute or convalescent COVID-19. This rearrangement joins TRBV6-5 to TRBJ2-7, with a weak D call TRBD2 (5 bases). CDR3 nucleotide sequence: TGTGCCAGTAACCCGGGAACAACCTACGAGCAGTACTTC. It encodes CASNPGTTYEQYF.